The T cell receptor beta chain under discussion was sequenced for a study of blood T cell repertoires in COVID-19. Background on the study: T cells, B-cell-depleted T cells, or PBMCs provided the cDNA or gDNA that served as material.

V was pared by 0 bases and J by 7 bases, with 7 bases of the junction left unmatched. CDR3 length: 16 amino acids. Germline CDR1 is SGHTA and CDR2 is FQGNSA. In the original analysis: Estimation of nucleated cell counts relied on the amplification of reference gene primers. Assay used: immunoSEQ multiplex PCR; TCRdb lists only in-frame clones, some missing. The D gene and trimming were derived from the DNA, and the V and J assignments and clone size from that table. The sample lists just over 60,000 clones; 60% to 85% were seen once. J is TRBJ1-2 and V is TRBV7-2, with TRBD1 identical over 11 bases. The receptor's source is a man under 40 with COVID-19, enrolled during active disease. Material for sequencing was peripheral blood. CDR3 DNA: TGTGCCAGCAGCTTAGCGAAGGGACAGGGGGGATCTGGCTACACCTTC. This encodes CASSLAKGQGGSGYTF.